Here is one T cell receptor beta chain with its context. Many counts were recorded for this clonotype. The antigen it binds to is not known. Base qualities are not provided; no much larger clone lies one nucleotide away. This entry is derived from a study of spatial heterogeneity in lung cancer (dated by TCRdb to between 2018 and 2020). In the study overall: Beta-chain transcripts were consistently detected in greater numbers than alpha-chain transcripts, which likely reflected higher beta-chain transcript abundance. In non-small cell lung cancer, the study quantitatively compared TCR alpha and beta repertoires across several tumor regions, matched nontumor lung, and blood. Nonsynonymous mutation counts, determined by whole-exome sequencing of tumor tissue, were related to TCR repertoire features. In the raw uncorrected reads, each unique combination of TCR and UMI appeared on average more than ten times. At surgery, hundreds of tumor regions, around 67 matched nontumor lung samples and 45 to 60 PBMC samples were TCR-sequenced for both alpha and beta chains.

Library preparation employed 5' RACE. Reads for this sample came from a NextSeq 500. To allow correction of PCR and sequencing errors, the TCR library protocol tagged every TCR cDNA molecule with a unique molecular identifier. As for how the authors treated the data: TCR identification, UMI-based error correction and CDR3 extraction were all carried out with Decombinator tools. Expanded TCRs were defined as those above a frequency of 2 per 1,000, corresponding to the top 1% of the tumor frequency distribution. Renyi diversity was computed with the R vegan package after each repertoire had been subsampled 100 times to 5,000 TCRs. To build CDR3 similarity networks, amino acid triplet string-kernel similarity was used, and CDR3s were connected when their pairwise similarity was above 0.82. TCRdb applied fastp at Q25 and MiXCR to the public reads, then kept only in-frame beta chains. CDR3 protein duplicates are merged, each entry listing the most common genes and DNA. What appears here as the V and J calls and clone size reflects TCRdb's work, not the paper's. The sample table lists 40,000 to 45,000 distinct CDR3 sequences, around 13% of them with a count of one. The ten largest clones add up to 50% to 60% of the sample.

The study at large found these results: Confirming at a functional level the hypothesis that regional TCRs recognize regional mutations was considered to require additional single-cell paired TCR alpha and beta sequencing. Ubiquitous expanded tumor TCRs were found in blood more often at tumor resection than at routine follow-up.

This sample's time point label indicates: sample taken at primary tumor resection. Samples were obtained from approximately 77 patients with early-stage, untreated non-small cell lung cancer from the lung TRACERx cohort. Whole RNA extracted from tumor and nontumor lung tissue, or from cryopreserved PBMC samples, was used for TCR sequencing without cell sorting. Only patients for whom sufficient RNA was available from at least two tumor regions were selected for TCR sequencing. This TCR was sampled from a male donor with early-stage non-small cell lung cancer. The specimen comprised PBMCs, sampled at surgery.

Read as DNA, the sequence is TGTGCCAGCAGCCCAGGACAGGGTTGGGGCACTGAAGCTTTCTTT. Protein translation: CASSPGQGWGTEAFF. The sequence is built from TRBV7-3 and TRBJ1-1, and 8 junction bases match TRBD1. V ends up 5 bases short and J 4 bases short, with an unmatched junction base count of 9. From the cysteine through the phenylalanine, the CDR3 covers 15 amino acids. CDR3 DNA is the only sequence kept; it has 45 bases, read in frame from the first base. CDR1 and CDR2 (SGHTA, FQGTGA) derive from the germline V gene.